Sequencing of this T cell receptor (beta chain) was carried out in a study of OX40 agonist ivuxolimab in advanced cancers. Per the germline V gene, CDR1 is MNHEY and CDR2 is SVGAGI. This CDR3 spans 15 amino acids. V was cut by 2 bases and J by 1 base, with 9 bases left in between. Collection of blood occurred at baseline, at cycle 4 day 1, and at cycle 7 day 1. TCRdb keeps only in-frame clones here, not all; method: immunoSEQ multiplex PCR. This sample has roughly 30,000 clones; about 86% occur once, and the top ten carry around 29%. This clone appeared a single time. The TCR comes from an adult with an advanced solid tumor such as melanoma, head and neck, liver or kidney cancer. V and J are TRBV6-5 and TRBJ1-3; no definite D call. Sequenced here: CD4+ or CD8+ T cells sorted from blood, sampled in a trial of the OX40 agonist ivuxolimab. The CDR3 DNA is TGTGCCAGCAGTTACAAGGGCCTTTCTGGAAACACCATATATTTT. Residues: CASSYKGLSGNTIYF.